The 24 T cell receptor beta chains below come from one sample, sequenced in a study of T cell responses to AZD1222 COVID-19 vaccine (TCRdb year 2021). Reading the label with the study, this specimen's time point is: baseline before first vaccination. The library came from the immunoSEQ multiplex PCR assay. TCRdb provides this immuneACCESS table in a form limited to in-frame rearrangements. Some clones are lacking; in checked studies, under half of them reflect an unresolved V gene, and why the rest are absent is not known. For this sample the table gives around 94,000 clones, of which about 89% were detected only once. The top ten constitute around 4% of the sample. The material was peripheral blood, obtained on day 0 of AZD1222 vaccination. Receptor source: an adult in good health.

The chain uses TRBV18 and TRBJ2-2; D remains unclear. Germline CDR1 is KGHSH and CDR2 is LQKENI. The CDR3 is 12 residues long. V was clipped by 10 bases and J by 4 bases, with 10 bases between them. The CDR3 loop reads CATRSRTGELFF. CDR3 DNA sequence: TGTGCCACCCGATCCCGCACCGGGGAGCTGTTTTTT.

The rearrangement uses TRBV4-3 and TRBJ1-1; a possible D gene is TRBD1 (6 bases). Between the trimmed V and J ends, which lost 5 bases and 3 bases, there was a span of 13 bases. This CDR3 has 14 amino acids. The germline gives CDR1 LGHNA, CDR2 YSLEER. As DNA, the CDR3 is TGCGCCAGCAGCTTACAGGGTCTGGACACTGAAGCTTTCTTT. Translating it yields CASSLQGLDTEAFF.

The chain is built from TRBV2 and TRBJ2-6; unclear D gene. CDR1 SNHLY and CDR2 FYNNEI come from the germline V gene. This CDR3 comprises 14 residues. V was shortened by 1 base and J by 5 bases, with 6 bases between the two germline ends. CDR3 sequence reads: CASSEGSRANVLTF. CDR3 DNA sequence: TGTGCCAGCAGTGAAGGGAGTAGGGCCAACGTCCTGACTTTC.

The chain employs TRBV6-5 and TRBJ1-1; D gene unclear. Trimming cost V 0 bases and J 4 bases, with 9 bases left between them. The CDR3 sequence is 14 residues long. Germline assignment: CDR1 MNHEY and CDR2 SVGAGI. CDR3 amino acids: CASSYSMTGTEAFF. CDR3 sequence (DNA): TGTGCCAGCAGTTACTCCATGACGGGCACTGAAGCTTTCTTT.

V and J are TRBV23-1 and TRBJ2-3; D is perhaps TRBD2 (7 bases). Being an ORF, TRBV23-1 has a function that is uncertain. V was shortened by 4 bases and J by 14 bases, with 13 bases between the two germline ends. The CDR3 loop spans 11 amino acids. The CDR3 is CASSRGGLRYF. The CDR3 DNA reads as TGCGCCAGCAGTCGCGGGGGCCTACGGTATTTT.

The chain couples TRBV2 to TRBJ1-1; D is possibly TRBD1 (5 bases). V was shortened by 5 bases and J by 11 bases, with 15 bases between the two germline ends. Germline values: CDR1 SNHLY, CDR2 FYNNEI. This CDR3 has 12 amino acids. The DNA of the CDR3 is TGTGCCAGCAGTAGCCAGGGTTCTCAGGCTTTCTTT. Translating it yields CASSSQGSQAFF.

This rearrangement joins TRBV6-1 to TRBJ1-6, with D uncertain. The V gene's germline CDR1 is MNHNS and CDR2 SASEGT. The CDR3 length is 15 residues. V lost 1 base and J 4 bases, leaving 8 bases between the germline ends. The CDR3 nucleotides read TGTGCCAGCAGTGAAGAAATAGGGTATAATTCACCCCTCCACTTT. Its protein is CASSEEIGYNSPLHF.

The rearrangement joins TRBV19 to TRBJ1-1; 7 bases line up with TRBD1. Germline V lookup: CDR1 LNHDA, CDR2 SQIVND (reference sequence). V lost 5 bases to trimming and J lost 4 bases; unmatched junction nucleotides: 19. This CDR3 is 18 amino acids long. The CDR3 DNA sequence: TGTGCCAGTAGTGTCCATAGGACAGGACTCAGTAGGCGCACTGAAGCTTTCTTT. It specifies CASSVHRTGLSRRTEAFF.

The chain is built from TRBV14 and TRBJ2-7, with 7 nucleotides matching TRBD1. The CDR3 is 18 amino acids. V lost 3 bases to trimming and J lost 7 bases; unmatched junction nucleotides: 21. From germline, CDR1 is SGHDN and CDR2 FVKESK. The DNA for the CDR3 is TGTGCCAGCAGCCATTCGTACTACAGGGGCCTGCATCTGGGGGAGCAGTACTTC. It encodes CASSHSYYRGLHLGEQYF.

The rearrangement uses TRBV29-1 and TRBJ1-1, with D uncertain. V was trimmed by 6 bases and J by 5 bases, leaving 16 bases between them. This CDR3 contains 13 residues. Germline loops: CDR1 SQVTM, CDR2 ANQGSEA. DNA of the CDR3: TGCAGCGTAGAGGGCGCTTTGGGTACTGAAGCTTTCTTT. Its translation is CSVEGALGTEAFF. Full variable domain (rest looked up from reference TRBV29-1 and TRBJ1-1): SAVISQKPSRDICQRGTSLTIQCQVDSQVTMMFWYRQQPGQSLTLIATANQGSEATYESGFVIDKFPISRPNLTFSTLTVSNMSPEDSSIYLCSVEGALGTEAFFGQGTRLTVV.

This chain uses TRBV18 with TRBJ1-2; D is perhaps TRBD1 (5 bases). Trimming removed 6 bases from V and 6 bases from J, with 8 bases in between. Germline loops: CDR1 KGHSH, CDR2 LQKENI. The CDR3 is 11 amino acids. The CDR3, as DNA: TGTGCCAGCTCGTCCAGGGATGGCTACACCTTC. Translated, it gives CASSSRDGYTF.

The V call is TRBV30, the J call TRBJ1-5, with 8 bases identical to TRBD1. This CDR3 contains 14 residues. The trim removed 1 base at V and 7 bases at J, leaving 6 bases unmatched. Germline V gives CDR1 GTSNPN, CDR2 SVGIG (reference sequence). The CDR3 sequence is CAWSADRVNQPQHF. The CDR3 DNA reads as TGTGCCTGGAGTGCGGACAGGGTAAACCAGCCCCAGCATTTT.

The rearrangement uses TRBV7-8 and TRBJ1-1, with 10 bases aligning to TRBD1. The CDR3 is 16 amino acids. Trimming removed 4 bases from V and 1 base from J; junction bases left unmatched: 6. Germline CDR1 and CDR2: SGHVS and FQNEAQ. The chain's CDR3 is CASSSEGQGWNTEAFF. CDR3 in DNA: TGTGCCAGCAGCTCCGAGGGACAGGGGTGGAACACTGAAGCTTTCTTT.

This chain connects TRBV19 to TRBJ1-5, with D hard to call. V shed 3 bases and J shed 3 bases, with 9 bases lying between them. The CDR3 is made up of 14 amino acids. CDR1 and CDR2 (germline): LNHDA, SQIVND (reference sequence). CDR3 coding DNA: TGTGCCAGTAGTATTCACAGCTACAATCAGCCCCAGCATTTT. It translates to CASSIHSYNQPQHF.

CDR3 sequence reads: CAISESWGFSSYNSPLHF. CDR3 in DNA: TGTGCCATCAGTGAGTCGTGGGGTTTCAGCTCCTATAATTCACCCCTCCACTTT. V and J are TRBV10-3 and TRBJ1-6, with D hard to call. From germline, CDR1 is ENHRY and CDR2 SYGVKD. The CDR3 covers 18 residues. The V and J ends lost 0 bases and 0 bases respectively, with 12 bases between them.

The chain links TRBV9 to TRBJ2-3; a weak D match, TRBD1 (6 bases). The CDR3 extends over 13 amino acids. V was pared by 2 bases and J by 6 bases, with 10 bases between. CDR1 is SGDLS and CDR2 is YYNGEE in the germline V gene. This CDR3 is CASSVGASDTQYF. CDR3 coding DNA: TGTGCCAGCAGCGTGGGGGCGTCGGATACGCAGTATTTT.

The chain employs TRBV9 and TRBJ2-1, with TRBD1 matching over 7 bases. Germline V lookup: CDR1 SGDLS, CDR2 YYNGEE. The CDR3 runs to 15 residues. V was pared by 0 bases and J by 2 bases, with 2 bases of the junction left unmatched. CDR3 protein: CASSVAGQPYNEQFF. As DNA, the CDR3 is TGTGCCAGCAGCGTAGCGGGACAGCCCTACAATGAGCAGTTCTTC.

V is TRBV19 and J is TRBJ1-5; D call uncertain. The CDR3 totals 12 residues. The ends were cut back, 10 bases at V and 4 bases at J, with 11 bases in the middle. Germline V gives CDR1 LNHDA, CDR2 SQIVND (reference sequence). This chain's CDR3 is CATHEGNQPQHF. CDR3 nucleotide sequence: TGTGCCACCCATGAGGGAAATCAGCCCCAGCATTTT.

The chain has TRBV27 and TRBJ2-2, with 7 bases lining up with TRBD1. Germline CDR1 and CDR2: MNHEY and SMNVEV (reference sequence). V trimming: 6 bases; J trimming: 6 bases; junction bases outside the gene matches: 4. The CDR3 has 13 residues. The DNA for the CDR3 is TGTGCCAGCAGCCCAGGACAGGCCGGGGAGCTGTTTTTT. Encoded protein: CASSPGQAGELFF.

The CDR3 DNA is TGTGCCAGCATAAAAAACAGGGGTGGAGAGACCCAGTACTTC. Translating gives CASIKNRGGETQYF. This chain joins TRBV2 and TRBJ2-5; 7 bases are a match to TRBD1. Trimming at V came to 7 bases and at J to 4 bases, leaving 9 bases not matched to a gene. This CDR3 has 14 residues. CDR1 and CDR2 from the germline V gene are SNHLY and FYNNEI. The variable domain in full, with the rest retrieved from reference TRBV2 and TRBJ2-5, is EPEVTQTPSHQVTQMGQEVILRCVPISNHLYFYWYRQILGQKVEFLVSFYNNEISEKSEIFDDQFSVERPDGSNFTLKIRSTKLEDSAMYFCASIKNRGGETQYFGPGTRLLVL.

This clone showed up just once. The chain couples TRBV4-1 to TRBJ1-5; possible D gene TRBD1, 5 bases. The V gene lost 6 bases and the J gene lost 7 bases, with 16 bases spanning the gap. The CDR3 is 14 amino acids. Germline V CDR1 and CDR2: MGHRA, YSYEKL. CDR3 coding DNA: TGCGCCAGCAGTGCTCTTGGGGGTATGCAGCCCCAGCATTTT. Protein product: CASSALGGMQPQHF.

The gene calls are TRBV7-9 and TRBJ2-5; perhaps D is TRBD1 or TRBD2 (5 bases each). V gave up 8 bases and J gave up 3 bases, with 13 bases separating them. This CDR3 is built from 13 residues. Per the germline V gene, CDR1 is SEHNR and CDR2 is FQNEAQ (reference sequence). In DNA form, the CDR3 reads TGTGCCAGCGGGACCCGGGGTGAAGAGACCCAGTACTTC. Translating gives CASGTRGEETQYF.

The rearrangement links TRBV18 to TRBJ1-2; D is unclear. The V gene's germline CDR1 is KGHSH and CDR2 LQKENI. V was pared by 2 bases and J by 3 bases, with 10 bases between. The CDR3 is 14 amino acids. CDR3 protein: CASSPTDSYYGYTF. As DNA, the CDR3 is TGTGCCAGCTCACCAACAGATTCTTACTATGGCTACACCTTC.

The chain uses TRBV6-5 and TRBJ1-6; D is possibly TRBD1 (6 bases). CDR3 length equals 13 residues. CDR1 is MNHEY, CDR2 SVGAGI, per germline. The V end lost 7 bases, the J end lost 7 bases, and 11 bases lay between the germline ends. The CDR3 region is CASKGQTNSPLHF. As DNA, the CDR3 is TGTGCCAGCAAAGGACAGACAAATTCACCCCTCCACTTT.